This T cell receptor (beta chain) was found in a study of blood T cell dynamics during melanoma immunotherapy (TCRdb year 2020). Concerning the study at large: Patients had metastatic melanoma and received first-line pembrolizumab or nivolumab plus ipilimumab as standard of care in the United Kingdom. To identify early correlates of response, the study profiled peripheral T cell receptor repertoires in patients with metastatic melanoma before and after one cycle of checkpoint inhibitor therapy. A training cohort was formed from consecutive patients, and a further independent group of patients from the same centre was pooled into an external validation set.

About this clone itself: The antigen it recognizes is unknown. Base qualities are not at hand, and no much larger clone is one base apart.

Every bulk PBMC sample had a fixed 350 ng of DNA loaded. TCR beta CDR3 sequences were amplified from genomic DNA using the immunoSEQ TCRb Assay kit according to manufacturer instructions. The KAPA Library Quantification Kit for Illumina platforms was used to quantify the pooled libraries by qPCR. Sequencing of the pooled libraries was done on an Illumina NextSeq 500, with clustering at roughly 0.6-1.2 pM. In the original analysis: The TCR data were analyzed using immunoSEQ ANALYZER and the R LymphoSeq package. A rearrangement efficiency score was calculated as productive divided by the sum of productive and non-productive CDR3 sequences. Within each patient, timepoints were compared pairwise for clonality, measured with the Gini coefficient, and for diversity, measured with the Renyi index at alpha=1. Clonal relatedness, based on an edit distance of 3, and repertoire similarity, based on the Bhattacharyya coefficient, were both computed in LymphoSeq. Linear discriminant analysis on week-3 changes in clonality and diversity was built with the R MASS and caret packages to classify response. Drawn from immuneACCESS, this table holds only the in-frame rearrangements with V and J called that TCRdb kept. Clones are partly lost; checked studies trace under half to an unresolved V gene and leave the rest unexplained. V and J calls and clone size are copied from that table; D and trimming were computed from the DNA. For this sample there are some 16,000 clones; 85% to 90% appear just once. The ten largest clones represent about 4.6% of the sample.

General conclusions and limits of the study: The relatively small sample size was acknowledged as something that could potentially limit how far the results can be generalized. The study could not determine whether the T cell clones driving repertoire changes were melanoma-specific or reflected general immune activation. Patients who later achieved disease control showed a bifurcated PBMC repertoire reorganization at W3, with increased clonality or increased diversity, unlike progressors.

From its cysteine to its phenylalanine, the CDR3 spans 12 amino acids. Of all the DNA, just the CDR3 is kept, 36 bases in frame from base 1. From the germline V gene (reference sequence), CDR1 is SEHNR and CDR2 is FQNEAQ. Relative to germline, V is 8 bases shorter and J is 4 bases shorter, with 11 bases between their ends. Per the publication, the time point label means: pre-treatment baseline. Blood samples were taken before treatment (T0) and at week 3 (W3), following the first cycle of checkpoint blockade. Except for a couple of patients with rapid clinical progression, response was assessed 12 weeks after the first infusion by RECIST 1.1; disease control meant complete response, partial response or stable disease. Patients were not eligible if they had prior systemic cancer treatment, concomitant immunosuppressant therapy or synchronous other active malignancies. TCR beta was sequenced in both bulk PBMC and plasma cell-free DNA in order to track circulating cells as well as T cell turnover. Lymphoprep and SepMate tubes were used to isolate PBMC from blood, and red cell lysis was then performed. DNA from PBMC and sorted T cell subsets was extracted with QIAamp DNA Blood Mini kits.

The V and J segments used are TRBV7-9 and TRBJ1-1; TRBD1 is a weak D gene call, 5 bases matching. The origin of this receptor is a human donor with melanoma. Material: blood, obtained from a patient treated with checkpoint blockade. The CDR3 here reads CASARDVTEAFF. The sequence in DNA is TGTGCCAGCGCCCGGGACGTCACTGAAGCTTTCTTT.